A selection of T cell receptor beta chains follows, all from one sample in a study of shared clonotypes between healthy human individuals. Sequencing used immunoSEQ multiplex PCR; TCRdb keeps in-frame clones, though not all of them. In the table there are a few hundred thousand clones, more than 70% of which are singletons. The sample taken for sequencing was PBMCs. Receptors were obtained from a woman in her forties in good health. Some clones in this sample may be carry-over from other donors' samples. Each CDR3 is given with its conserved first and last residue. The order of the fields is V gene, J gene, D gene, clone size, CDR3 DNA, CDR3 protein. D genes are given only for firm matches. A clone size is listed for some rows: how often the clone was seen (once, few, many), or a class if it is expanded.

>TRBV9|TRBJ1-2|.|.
TGTGCCAGCAGCGCAGGACGGAACTATGGCTACACCTTC
CASSAGRNYGYTF
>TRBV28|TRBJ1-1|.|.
TGTGCCAGCAGTTTGCGGCCGACTTTGAACACTGAAGCTTTCTTT
CASSLRPTLNTEAFF
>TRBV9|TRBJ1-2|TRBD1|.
TGTGCCAGCAGCACTTCAGGGGGCGCTAACTATGGCTACACCTTC
CASSTSGGANYGYTF
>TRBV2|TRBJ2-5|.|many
TGTGCCAGCAGTGAGGCGAAGCAGTACTTC
CASSEAKQYF
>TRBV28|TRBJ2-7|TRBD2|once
TGTGCCAGCAGTTTATCGGCGGGAGCGGTCGAGCAGTACTTC
CASSLSAGAVEQYF
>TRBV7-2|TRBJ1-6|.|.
TGTGCCAGCAGTCCGGGACAAAGCTCCTATAATTCACCCCTCCACTTT
CASSPGQSSYNSPLHF
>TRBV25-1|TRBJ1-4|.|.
TGTGCCAGCAGCGACTGGAGTCGGGGGGTTGGAAAACTGTTTTTT
CASSDWSRGVGKLFF
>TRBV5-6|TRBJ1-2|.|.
TGTGCCAGCAGCGTTGCGTCTAACTATGGCTACACCTTC
CASSVASNYGYTF
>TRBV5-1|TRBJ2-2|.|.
TGCGCCAGCAAGCCGGGACCCACTACCGGGGAGCTGTTTTTT
CASKPGPTTGELFF
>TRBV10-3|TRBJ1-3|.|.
TGTGCCATCAGTCCGACAGGTCTAGAGGGAAACACCATATATTTT
CAISPTGLEGNTIYF
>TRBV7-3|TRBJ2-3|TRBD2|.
TGTGCCAGCAGCCAGGTAGCGGGGTCCACAGATACGCAGTATTTT
CASSQVAGSTDTQYF
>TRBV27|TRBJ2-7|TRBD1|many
TGTGCCAGCAGTTTCCGGGACAGGGGAGTCGAGCAGTACTTC
CASSFRDRGVEQYF
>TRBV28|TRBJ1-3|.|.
TGTGCCAGCAGTTTAGACTCTGGACGGATCCTACCTGGAAACACCATATATTTT
CASSLDSGRILPGNTIYF
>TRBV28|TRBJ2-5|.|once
TGTGCCAGCAGATGGAGGGGGCTAGAGACCCAGTACTTC
CASRWRGLETQYF
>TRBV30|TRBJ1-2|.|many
TGTGCCCAAGAGGGGGGATCCTATGGATACACCTTC
CAQEGGSYGYTF
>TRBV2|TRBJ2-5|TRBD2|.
TGTGCCAGCAAGAAGACGGGAGGGGAAGAGACCCAGTACTTC
CASKKTGGEETQYF
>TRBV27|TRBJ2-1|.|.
TGTGCCAGCAGTCCCCCTGTCTCCTACAATGAGCAGTTCTTC
CASSPPVSYNEQFF
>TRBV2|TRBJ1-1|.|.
TGTGCCAGCAGAAAGGGGGATGGCCCCACTGAAGCTTTCTTT
CASRKGDGPTEAFF
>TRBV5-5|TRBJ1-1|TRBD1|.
TGTGCCAGCAGCCGAACCGACAGGGGCTTCACTGAAGCTTTCTTT
CASSRTDRGFTEAFF
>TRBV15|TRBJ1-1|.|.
TGTGCCACCAGCAGAGATGCGTCAGGGCCGGCTTTCTTT
CATSRDASGPAFF
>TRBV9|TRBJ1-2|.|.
TGTGCCAGCAGCGTAGGGGGACCTGGGTATGGCTACACCTTC
CASSVGGPGYGYTF
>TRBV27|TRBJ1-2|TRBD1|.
TGTGCCAGCAGAGGAGGATACAGGGGCTATGGCTACACCTTC
CASRGGYRGYGYTF
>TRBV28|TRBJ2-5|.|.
TGTGCCAGCAGTGACTACAGGGGGGGCCCCCAGTACTTC
CASSDYRGGPQYF
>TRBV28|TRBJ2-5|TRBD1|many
TGTGCCAGCACCATATCTGGACAGGACTTCCAAGAGACCCAGTACTTC
CASTISGQDFQETQYF
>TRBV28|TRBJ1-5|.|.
TGTGCCAGCAGTTTGGGCAATCAGCCCCAGCATTTT
CASSLGNQPQHF
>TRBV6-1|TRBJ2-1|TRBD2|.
TGTGCCAGCAGTGACGGGAGACTAGCGGGATCCTACAATGAGCAGTTCTTC
CASSDGRLAGSYNEQFF
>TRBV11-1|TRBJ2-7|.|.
TGTGCCAGCAGCTTAGCGACTTCCTACGAGCAGTACTTC
CASSLATSYEQYF
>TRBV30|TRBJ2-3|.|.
TGTGCCTGGAGTGTGGGCCAAACTGGGACAGATACGCAGTATTTT
CAWSVGQTGTDTQYF
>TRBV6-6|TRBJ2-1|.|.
TGTGCCAGCAGACAACTACGAATCTCCTACAATGAGCAGTTCTTC
CASRQLRISYNEQFF
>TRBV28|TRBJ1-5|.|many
TGTGCCAGCAGACAACAGGGAAGGGGGGATCAGCCCCAGCATTTT
CASRQQGRGDQPQHF
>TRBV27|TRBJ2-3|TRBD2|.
TGTGCCAGCAGTTTGGGACTAGCGTTAGATACGCAGTATTTT
CASSLGLALDTQYF
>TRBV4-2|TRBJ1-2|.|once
TGTGCCAGCAGCCAACTGACATCACTCTATGGCTACACCTTC
CASSQLTSLYGYTF
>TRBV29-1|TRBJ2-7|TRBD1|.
TGCAGCGTAGCTCGGGGCCAGGGGGTTGCCGAGCAGTACTTC
CSVARGQGVAEQYF
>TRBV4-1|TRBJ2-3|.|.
TGCGCCAGCAGCCAACGACTGGATACAGATACGCAGTATTTT
CASSQRLDTDTQYF
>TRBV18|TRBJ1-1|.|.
TGTGCCAGCTCACCTCCCTCCTATCAGGGATCAGCTTTCTTT
CASSPPSYQGSAFF
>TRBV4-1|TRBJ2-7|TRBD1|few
TGCGCCAGCAGCCAAGAGGTGAGGACAGGGGACTACGAGCAGTACTTC
CASSQEVRTGDYEQYF
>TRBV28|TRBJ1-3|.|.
TGTGCCAGCACCCCCCGGGCGGAGACTGGAAACACCATATATTTT
CASTPRAETGNTIYF
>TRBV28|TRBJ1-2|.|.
TGTGCCAGCAGTTTCCTTATCCTTCGGGGCTACACCTTC
CASSFLILRGYTF
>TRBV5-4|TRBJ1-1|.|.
TGTGCCAGCAGTGCTGACAGGAACACTGAAGCTTTCTTT
CASSADRNTEAFF
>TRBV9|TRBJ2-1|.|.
TGTGCCAGCAGCCCCCGACTAGGTTCCTACAATGAGCAGTTCTTC
CASSPRLGSYNEQFF
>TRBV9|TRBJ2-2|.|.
TGTGCCAGCAGCCCCCGAGGCGGGACGGACACCGGGGAGCTGTTTTTT
CASSPRGGTDTGELFF
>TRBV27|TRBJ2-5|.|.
TGTGCCAGCAGTTTCGACAGGCGAGGGGTGACCCAGTACTTC
CASSFDRRGVTQYF
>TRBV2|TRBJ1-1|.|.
TGTGCCAGCAGTGATTTTCTAACTGAAGCTTTCTTT
CASSDFLTEAFF
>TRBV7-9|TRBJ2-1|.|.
TGTGCCAGCAGCTTAGCTCTGAACAATGAGCAGTTCTTC
CASSLALNNEQFF
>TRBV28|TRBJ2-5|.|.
TGTGCCAGCAGTTCTCCGGGACGGGAGACCCAGTACTTC
CASSSPGRETQYF
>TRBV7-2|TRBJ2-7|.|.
TGTGCCAGCAGCTCACCCGGAGCGTTTCGGGAGCAGTACTTC
CASSSPGAFREQYF
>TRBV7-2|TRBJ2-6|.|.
TGTGCCAGCAGCCCCCCCTGGAGCCAGGAGACTTTC
CASSPPWSQETF
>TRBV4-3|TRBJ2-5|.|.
TGCGCCAGCAGCCAAGATATTGGTGGCAGACAAGAGACCCAGTACTTC
CASSQDIGGRQETQYF
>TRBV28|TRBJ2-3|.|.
TGTGCCAGCAGTACCACAGTGCCAGATACGCAGTATTTT
CASSTTVPDTQYF
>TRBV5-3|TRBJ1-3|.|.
TGTGCCAGAAGCTTGAGGCGGAGCTCTGGAAACACCATATATTTT
CARSLRRSSGNTIYF
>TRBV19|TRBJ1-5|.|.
TGTGCCAGTTCCCGGACAGTCCCAACCAATCAGCCCCAGCATTTT
CASSRTVPTNQPQHF
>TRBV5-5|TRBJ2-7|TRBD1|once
TGTGCCAGCAGCCATCCTCCGTCCAGGGGGCCTCACGAGCAGTACTTC
CASSHPPSRGPHEQYF
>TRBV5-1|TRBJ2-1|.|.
TGCGCCAGCAGCTTAGAACTAGATGACAATGAGCAGTTCTTC
CASSLELDDNEQFF
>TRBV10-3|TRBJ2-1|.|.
TGTGCCATCAGACGGGATACGGGAGCGGTTGAGCAGTTCTTC
CAIRRDTGAVEQFF
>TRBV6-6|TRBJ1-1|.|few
TGTGCCAGCAGTTCCCAGGGGTCGGGCACTGAAGCTTTCTTT
CASSSQGSGTEAFF